This is a list of T cell receptor beta chains from one sample in a study of response to subunit inactivated influenza vaccine. Via MiXCR, TCRdb re-called the RT-PCR reads, giving one row per CDR3 protein. This table holds some 300,000 distinct CDR3 sequences, roughly 22% found once. Sequenced here: PBMCs from blood, sampled less than 22 months after vaccination. These TCRs come from a man between 50 and 75 years old who received an inactivated influenza vaccine. Both conserved end residues are part of each CDR3. The order of the fields is clone size, D gene, J gene, V gene, CDR3 DNA, CDR3 protein. A D gene is named only where the DNA matches it firmly. Size is stated for part of the rows, as once, few or many counts, or as a class when the clone is expanded.

-,-,TRBJ2-5,TRBV18,TGTGCCAGCTCACCAACGGGTATAGAACAAGAGACCCAGTACTTC,CASSPTGIEQETQYF
-,-,TRBJ2-1,TRBV18,TGTGCCAGCTCACCACCCGCGGGAGAGCAGTTCTTC,CASSPPAGEQFF
-,-,TRBJ2-2,TRBV20-1,TGCAGTGCTAGATCTTCGAACACCGGGGAGCTGTTTTTT,CSARSSNTGELFF
-,-,TRBJ2-1,TRBV5-4,TGTGCCAGCAGCACGCCGACTAACACCTACAATGAGCAGTTCTTC,CASSTPTNTYNEQFF
few,TRBD2,TRBJ2-1,TRBV28,TGTGCCAGCAGTTCGGGACTAGCGGGAGTAGGTTACAATGAGCAGTTCTTC,CASSSGLAGVGYNEQFF
-,TRBD2,TRBJ2-1,TRBV7-2,TGTGCCAGCAGCTTAGCGGCTAGCGGGACGAATGAGCAGTTCTTC,CASSLAASGTNEQFF
many,TRBD1,TRBJ1-1,TRBV12-3/TRBV12-4,TGTGCCAGCAGTTTGACCCTAGGACAGGGGAGTACTGAAGCTTTCTTT,CASSLTLGQGSTEAFF
few,-,TRBJ2-1,TRBV5-6,TGTGCCAGCAGCTTGGGCACCGCTGGTGAGCAGTTCTTC,CASSLGTAGEQFF
many,TRBD1,TRBJ1-2,TRBV6-5,TGTGCCAGCAGCTCGCCGGGACAGGGGGAGGGCTACACCTTC,CASSSPGQGEGYTF
-,-,TRBJ1-1,TRBV7-2,TGTGCCAGCAGAAGGTACGGGGACACTGAAGCTTTCTTT,CASRRYGDTEAFF
-,TRBD1,TRBJ2-7,TRBV12-3/TRBV12-4,TGTGCCAGCAGTTCATGGGACAGTCAGTACTTC,CASSSWDSQYF
-,-,TRBJ2-1,TRBV2,TGTGCCAGCAGTGAAGCCGGAGGGGAGCAGTTCTTC,CASSEAGGEQFF
-,-,TRBJ1-5,TRBV20-1,TGCAGCCTTGGACGGGAAAGCAATCAGCCCCAGCATTTT,CSLGRESNQPQHF
few,-,TRBJ2-5,TRBV12-3/TRBV12-4,TGTGCCAGCAGCCTCACCCCGGGACTGCAGGGGGGGGAGACCCAGTACTTC,CASSLTPGLQGGETQYF
-,TRBD2,TRBJ2-1,TRBV7-3,TGTGCCAGCAGCTTAACGCCAGCGGGAGGAACCAATGAGCAGTTCTTC,CASSLTPAGGTNEQFF
-,-,TRBJ2-2,TRBV28,TGTGCCAGCAGTCAAACTACCGTTATCGGGGAGCTGTTTTTT,CASSQTTVIGELFF